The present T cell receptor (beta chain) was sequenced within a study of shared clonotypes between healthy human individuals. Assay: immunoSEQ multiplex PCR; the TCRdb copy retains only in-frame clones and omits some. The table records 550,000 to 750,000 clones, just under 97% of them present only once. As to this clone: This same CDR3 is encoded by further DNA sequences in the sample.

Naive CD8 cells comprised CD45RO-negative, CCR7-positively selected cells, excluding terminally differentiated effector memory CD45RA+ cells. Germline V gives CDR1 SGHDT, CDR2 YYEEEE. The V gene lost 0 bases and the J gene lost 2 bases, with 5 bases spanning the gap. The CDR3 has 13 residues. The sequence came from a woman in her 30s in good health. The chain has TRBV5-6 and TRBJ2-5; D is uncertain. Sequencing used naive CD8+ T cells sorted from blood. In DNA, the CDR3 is TGTGCCAGCAGCTTGGTGGGTCAAGAGACCCAGTACTTC. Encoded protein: CASSLVGQETQYF.